A single sample gave rise to the 8 T cell receptor beta chains below, sequenced in a study of cytotoxic CD8 clonotypes in ibrutinib-treated CLL. Using immunoSEQ multiplex PCR, the repertoire was profiled, and TCRdb retains in-frame clones only, with some absent. The table lists over 130,000 clones, approximately 80% of them singletons. The sequenced sample was PBMCs, obtained after 36 months of ibrutinib treatment. The receptors shown here come from a human donor with chronic lymphocytic leukemia.

Only one count was recorded for this clone. V and J are TRBV27 and TRBJ1-1; a weak D match, TRBD1 (6 bases). In germline, CDR1 is MNHEY, CDR2 SMNVEV (reference sequence). The CDR3 is made up of 14 amino acids. The germline V and J ends were trimmed by 2 bases and 6 bases, with 13 bases remaining between them. This CDR3 is CASSLTGGAAEAFF. CDR3 in DNA: TGTGCCAGCAGTTTAACGGGGGGCGCGGCTGAAGCTTTCTTT.

This rearrangement joins TRBV1 to TRBJ2-1. TRBV1 is noted as a pseudogene. CDR3 length equals 16 residues. The DNA of the CDR3 is TGCACCAGCAGCCTGAACCGGGACCACGTCTACAATGAGCAGTTCTTC. It specifies CTSSLNRDHVYNEQFF.

The chain employs TRBV18 and TRBJ2-3, with D perhaps given as TRBD1 or TRBD2 (5 bases each). The CDR3 totals 14 residues. The V end lost 6 bases, the J end lost 4 bases, and 14 bases lay between the germline ends. CDR1 is KGHSH and CDR2 is LQKENI in the germline V gene. The CDR3, as DNA: TGTGCCAGCTCCCCTAGGGGAGTGGCAGATACGCAGTATTTT. This translates into CASSPRGVADTQYF.

This clone was picked up many times. This rearrangement joins TRBV19 to TRBJ1-5; 8 positions match TRBD1. Losses at the gene ends were 11 bases for V and 0 bases for J; bases not matched to a gene: 9. In germline, CDR1 is LNHDA, CDR2 SQIVND (reference sequence). The CDR3 sequence is 15 residues long. CDR3 bases: TGTGCCTCACAGGACAGGGTTGATAGCAATCAGCCCCAGCATTTT. It specifies CASQDRVDSNQPQHF.

CDR3 protein: CASSPIGDRGLESEAFF. The CDR3 nucleotides read TGTGCCAGTAGCCCCATCGGGGACAGGGGGCTTGAAAGTGAAGCTTTCTTT. The rearrangement joins TRBV19 to TRBJ1-1, with TRBD1 matching over 12 bases. The junction had 15 bases not matched to a gene; V was cut back by 6 bases and J by 7 bases. Germline V gene sequence: CDR1 LNHDA, CDR2 SQIVND (reference sequence). The CDR3 totals 17 residues.

The rearrangement uses TRBV2 and TRBJ1-6; a weak D match, TRBD1 (6 bases). V was cut by 4 bases and J by 7 bases, with 14 bases left in between. This CDR3 comprises 15 residues. The germline CDR1 and CDR2 sequences are SNHLY and FYNNEI. CDR3 amino acids: CASSAETGRNSPLHF. For the CDR3, the DNA is TGTGCCAGCAGTGCCGAAACAGGGAGGAATTCACCCCTCCACTTT.

The rearrangement links TRBV11-2 to TRBJ2-3, with TRBD2 as a possible D gene (5 bases). CDR1 is SGHAT, CDR2 FQNNGV, per germline. This CDR3 spans 15 amino acids. Trimming removed 1 base at V and 3 bases at J, with 11 bases between. For the CDR3, the DNA is TGTGCCAGCAGCTTAGGTTGGGGAGATACAGATACGCAGTATTTT. This gives the protein CASSLGWGDTDTQYF.

The chain combines TRBV5-1 with TRBJ2-2; D is possibly TRBD2 (7 bases). The CDR3 is 15 amino acids. The germline V and J ends were trimmed by 2 bases and 6 bases, with 14 bases remaining between them. CDR1 and CDR2 (germline): SGHRS, YFSETQ. The CDR3 here is CASSFVTGGSGELFF. The CDR3 bases are TGCGCCAGCAGCTTTGTCACGGGGGGCTCCGGGGAGCTGTTTTTT.